This T cell receptor beta chain emerged from a study of shared clonotypes between healthy human individuals. Trimming cost V 4 bases and J 7 bases; bases outside gene matches: 8. CDR3 length equals 14 residues. In germline, CDR1 is SGHTA, CDR2 FQGTGA. Genomic DNA of each subset was evenly split across several immunoSEQ plates. Data came from immunoSEQ multiplex PCR; TCRdb stores just in-frame clones and leaves some out. Altogether 1,100,000 or so clones are present, around three quarters being singletons, with the ten largest covering 0.52%. This clonotype was sampled from a man aged 18-30 years in good health. Some clones in this sample may be carry-over from other donors' samples. Sequenced sample: memory CD4+ T cells from PBMCs. Subset meaning: CD45RA-negative fraction. J is TRBJ2-3 and V is TRBV7-3; TRBD2 aligns across 7 bases. Written as DNA, the CDR3 is TGTGCCAGCAGCTCGTCGGGAGCGGGGTATACGCAGTATTTT. This translates into CASSSSGAGYTQYF.